The TCR beta chain described here comes from a study of blood T cell repertoires in COVID-19. The wider study: The cDNA or gDNA used as material had been derived from T cells, B-cell-depleted T cells, or PBMCs.

The CDR3 is 15 amino acids. V dropped 4 bases and J dropped 8; count of bases not matched to a gene: 14. The V gene's germline CDR1 is SGHDT and CDR2 YYEEEE. Only in-frame clones appear in the TCRdb table, and some are missing; sequencing was by immunoSEQ multiplex PCR. Among approximately 220,000 clones listed, around 85% were seen once. This clone was picked up one time. The chain combines TRBV5-6 with TRBJ1-2; 7 nucleotides agree with TRBD1. This clonotype was sampled from a woman aged 80 or over with acute or convalescent COVID-19. The sequenced material came from peripheral blood. For the CDR3, the DNA is TGTGCCAGCAGCCGCCGACAGGGTATGGTCGGGGGCTACACCTTC. It encodes CASSRRQGMVGGYTF.